The rows below give T cell receptor beta chains drawn from one sample of a study of blood T cell repertoires in COVID-19. The table came from immunoSEQ multiplex PCR; TCRdb's copy has only in-frame clones and leaves some out. The sample lists 150,000 or so clones, 80% to 90% seen once, with roughly 4% in the top ten. The specimen sequenced was peripheral blood. Receptors were obtained from a man aged 55 to 70 with COVID-19, enrolled during active disease. CDR3s include the opening cysteine and the closing phenylalanine or tryptophan. The D gene is left open where the match is weak. Only some rows state a clone size, as once, few, many or a class for expanded clones.

abundance	v_gene	d_gene	j_gene	len	CDR3nt	CDR3aa
NA	TRBV4-2	TRBD2	TRBJ2-1	17	TGTGCCAGCAGCCAAGATCGCACTGGTGGGGGGGGGAATGAGCAGTTCTTC	CASSQDRTGGGGNEQFF
NA	TRBV24-1	NA	TRBJ2-1	15	TGTGCCACCAGTGACGGGAGACTCTCCTACAATGAGCAGTTCTTC	CATSDGRLSYNEQFF
NA	TRBV6-2/TRBV6-3	TRBD1	TRBJ1-5	16	TGTGCCAGCAGTCCGATCAGACAGGGGGCAGGACAGCCCCAGCATTTT	CASSPIRQGAGQPQHF
NA	TRBV5-1	TRBD1	TRBJ2-5	15	TGCGCCAGCAGCTTGTACTCAGGGGGTCAAGAGACCCAGTACTTC	CASSLYSGGQETQYF
NA	TRBV5-4	TRBD1	TRBJ2-1	14	TGTGCCAGCAGCTCACCGGGACAGGGCCATGAGCAGTTCTTC	CASSSPGQGHEQFF
NA	TRBV10-1	TRBD2	TRBJ2-5	14	TGCGCCAGCGGGAGCGGGGGCCCTCAAGAGACCCAGTACTTC	CASGSGGPQETQYF
NA	TRBV28	TRBD1	TRBJ2-3	18	TGTGCCAGCAGTTTCCCACGGGCCGGGACAGAGAACACAGATACGCAGTATTTT	CASSFPRAGTENTDTQYF
once	TRBV6-5	NA	TRBJ2-2	15	TGTGCCAGCACTCCCTCGGCGGGGAACACCGGGGAGCTGTTTTTT	CASTPSAGNTGELFF
NA	TRBV2	NA	TRBJ2-6	16	TGTGCCAGCAGAGGACAAAGCTCCTCTGGGGCCAACGTCCTGACTTTC	CASRGQSSSGANVLTF
NA	TRBV29-1	NA	TRBJ2-5	11	TGCAGCGTGAGCTTAGTGGAGACCCAGTACTTC	CSVSLVETQYF
NA	TRBV28	TRBD2	TRBJ2-5	13	TGTGCCAGCAGGGACGGGGGGGGAGAGACCCAGTACTTC	CASRDGGGETQYF
NA	TRBV10-3	NA	TRBJ1-5	13	TGTGCCATCAGGGGGAGTGGGAATCAGCCCCAGCATTTT	CAIRGSGNQPQHF
NA	TRBV11-2	NA	TRBJ2-2	17	TGTGCCAGCAGCCCATCCCGGGGTTTTTCGATACGGGGGGAGCTGTTTTTT	CASSPSRGFSIRGELFF
NA	TRBV6-1	NA	TRBJ1-5	15	TGTGCCAGCAGTGAGGACAGCAATAGCAATCAGCCCCAGCATTTT	CASSEDSNSNQPQHF
NA	TRBV19	NA	TRBJ2-7	14	TGTGCCAGTAGTCTGAGGGGGGGACCCTACGAGCAGTACTTC	CASSLRGGPYEQYF
NA	TRBV11-1	NA	TRBJ2-1	15	TGTGCCAGCAGCTTAGTGGGTTGGGGCAGTAATGAGCAGTTCTTC	CASSLVGWGSNEQFF
NA	TRBV6-5	NA	TRBJ1-4	13	TGTGCCAGCACGCGACAGGTTGGGGAAAAACTGTTTTTT	CASTRQVGEKLFF
NA	TRBV19	NA	TRBJ1-2	12	TGTGCCAGTAGTATCGAGGGATATGGCTACACCTTC	CASSIEGYGYTF
few	TRBV28	NA	TRBJ1-1	14	TGTGCCAGCAGTTTCGTGGGGGGGCGCACTGAAGCTTTCTTT	CASSFVGGRTEAFF
NA	TRBV18	TRBD1	TRBJ1-1	12	TGTGCCAGCTCACCTAACAGGGGAGAGGCTTTCTTT	CASSPNRGEAFF
NA	TRBV3-1/TRBV3-2	NA	TRBJ2-5	14	TGTGCCAGCAGCCAAGGTGGCAACCAAGAGACCCAGTACTTC	CASSQGGNQETQYF
NA	TRBV25-1	TRBD2	TRBJ2-7	14	TGTGCCAGCAGGGGGACTAGCGGGGGCTACGAGCAGTACTTC	CASRGTSGGYEQYF
NA	TRBV11-3	NA	TRBJ2-1	12	TGTGCCAGCAGCTCTTCCGGGGATGAGCAGTTCTTC	CASSSSGDEQFF
NA	TRBV5-4	NA	TRBJ1-1	14	TGTGCCAGCAGCTTGGCCATAGGGGTCACTGAAGCTTTCTTT	CASSLAIGVTEAFF
NA	TRBV28	TRBD1	TRBJ2-1	13	TGTGCCAGCAGTTTGGGACAGGGGAATGAGCAGTTCTTC	CASSLGQGNEQFF
NA	TRBV5-1	NA	TRBJ1-1	16	TGCGCCAGCAGCTTATTGAGTAGGGGTTCGGACACTGAAGCTTTCTTT	CASSLLSRGSDTEAFF
NA	TRBV5-8	NA	TRBJ1-2	14	TGTGCCAGCAGCTTGCTTAGTGTCCGCTATGGCTACACCTTC	CASSLLSVRYGYTF
NA	TRBV27	NA	TRBJ2-5	15	TGTGCCAGCAGTTTTTACCAAGGCGGGGAGGAGACCCAGTACTTC	CASSFYQGGEETQYF
NA	TRBV29-1	TRBD1	TRBJ1-2	14	TGCAGCGTTGAAGAGGCAGGGGGCAATGATGGCTACACCTTC	CSVEEAGGNDGYTF
once	TRBV30	NA	TRBJ1-6	13	TGTGCCTGGAGTCCGGGGGGGGTTCTGGCGCTCGACTTT	CAWSPGGVLALDF
NA	TRBV3-1/TRBV3-2	NA	TRBJ1-5	13	TGTGCCAGCAGCCAAGGAGGAGATCAGCCCCAGCATTTT	CASSQGGDQPQHF
NA	TRBV5-8	TRBD1	TRBJ1-1	13	TGTGCCAGCAGCTATGGACAGGGGATTGAAGCTTTCTTT	CASSYGQGIEAFF
NA	TRBV5-1	TRBD1	TRBJ2-5	13	TGCGCCAGCCACTCGGGACAGCAAGAGACCCAGTACTTC	CASHSGQQETQYF
few	TRBV29-1	TRBD1	TRBJ1-2	14	TGCAGCGCCTGGACAGGGAGAGCCGACTATGGCTACACCTTC	CSAWTGRADYGYTF
NA	TRBV5-4	NA	TRBJ2-7	14	TGTGCCAGCAGCGCCCCTAGCGACGCCTACGAGCAGTACTTC	CASSAPSDAYEQYF
NA	TRBV19	NA	TRBJ1-2	13	TGTGCCAGTAGTATGCAGGCTGGCTATGGCTACACCTTC	CASSMQAGYGYTF
once	TRBV30	NA	TRBJ1-6	15	TGTGCCTGGAAAGACTGGGAGGGGAGCGATTCACCCCTCCACTTT	CAWKDWEGSDSPLHF
few	TRBV5-8	NA	TRBJ1-2	15	TGTGCCAGCAGCCCTAAGTTAACTGTGAACTATGGCTACACCTTC	CASSPKLTVNYGYTF
NA	TRBV18	NA	TRBJ1-2	15	TGTGCCAGCTCACCAGGGCAGGGAATAGGATATGGCTACACCTTC	CASSPGQGIGYGYTF
NA	TRBV2	NA	TRBJ2-7	14	TGTGCCAGCATGCCCGTCACAAACTCCTACGAGCAGTACTTC	CASMPVTNSYEQYF
NA	TRBV7-2	NA	TRBJ1-1	15	TGTGCCAGCAGCTTAGATTGGACTCTGAACACTGAAGCTTTCTTT	CASSLDWTLNTEAFF
once	TRBV6-1	TRBD1	TRBJ2-7	16	TGTGCCAGCAGTGATAGGCTCGGAACAGGGGGCGACGAGCAGTACTTC	CASSDRLGTGGDEQYF
few	TRBV7-6	NA	TRBJ1-4	17	TGTGCCAGCAGCTTAGCATTCTCTGGACAGCCTAATGAAAAACTGTTTTTT	CASSLAFSGQPNEKLFF
NA	TRBV19	NA	TRBJ1-1	14	TGTGCCAGTAGTATACCCGGGGGGGGCACTGAAGCTTTCTTT	CASSIPGGGTEAFF
NA	TRBV19	TRBD2	TRBJ2-3	17	TGTGCCAGTTCCCTATTTAGAGCGGGGGGCACCACAGATACGCAGTATTTT	CASSLFRAGGTTDTQYF
NA	TRBV5-6	TRBD1	TRBJ1-3	14	TGTGCCAGCAGCGTACAGGGGCATGGAAACACCATATATTTT	CASSVQGHGNTIYF
NA	TRBV9	TRBD2	TRBJ2-1	16	TGTGCCAGCAGCCATGATGCGGGGGGGGCCTACAATGAGCAGTTCTTC	CASSHDAGGAYNEQFF